Detailed here is one T cell receptor (beta chain). The CDR3 length is 15 residues. In germline, CDR1 is KGHSH, CDR2 LQKENI. The ends were cut back, 2 bases at V and 1 base at J, with 11 bases in the middle. The record originates from a study of shared T cell receptors in the human thymus. Assay: immunoSEQ multiplex PCR; the TCRdb copy retains only in-frame clones and omits some. The data show more than 550,000 clones, more than 70% seen once. The same sample was also used in a study of human thymus T cells.

This TCR was sampled from a boy under two years old with a congenital heart defect. Sequencing was performed on thymocytes. This sequence joins TRBV18 and TRBJ1-1, with D possibly TRBD1 on 6 matching bases. The CDR3 reads CASSPKNRANTEAFF. The CDR3 DNA follows: TGTGCCAGCTCACCAAAAAACAGGGCGAACACTGAAGCTTTCTTT.